This T cell receptor beta chain was sequenced for a study of regulatory T cells in long-lasting Graves disease. Study conclusions and caveats: The sample size was small, and this may have reduced accuracy. Persistent disease preferred TRBV28, TRBJ1-2 and TRBJ2-5; new disease, TRBV20-1 and TRBJ2-1. Patients with persistent disease shared 2,741 public clonotypes, outpacing the roughly 970 shared by new patients.

Time point: persistent/refractory GD, antithyroid drugs over 5 years with positive TRAb. From PBMCs, RNA was extracted and then used to make the TCR library. This clonotype was counted many times. Its target is not known. TCR beta libraries were built with iRepertoire HTBI primers and Arm-PCR of CDR3 regions. TCRdb independently ran MiXCR on the multiplex PCR reads; one entry per CDR3 protein. The sample lists some 300,000 distinct CDR3 sequences, roughly a fifth seen once, with approximately 60% in the top ten. Trimming cost V 5 bases and J 8 bases; bases outside gene matches: 14. The V gene's germline CDR1 is MDHEN and CDR2 SYDVKM. The CDR3 length is 15 residues.

The sample here was peripheral blood mononuclear cells (PBMCs), taken when the disease was refractory, from a patient treated with antithyroid drugs. The rearrangement links TRBV28 to TRBJ1-2; 7 bases align to TRBD1. This clonotype was sampled from a female donor with Graves disease. In DNA form, the CDR3 reads TGTGCCAGCAGTCCCGCCGACAGGGTTGTAGAGGGCTACACCTTC. This gives the protein CASSPADRVVEGYTF.